Below are 15 T cell receptor beta chains sequenced from a single sample in a study of early stage breast cancer tumors. Assay used: immunoSEQ multiplex PCR; TCRdb lists only in-frame clones, some missing. The table records over 40,000 clones, roughly 73% of them present only once. Sequencing was performed on blood. The source is a person aged 35-55 years with breast cancer.

The chain links TRBV2 to TRBJ2-5; TRBD2 agrees at 7 bases. This CDR3 region has 13 residues. Germline V CDR1 and CDR2: SNHLY, FYNNEI. The V gene end was trimmed by 4 bases and the J gene end by 5 bases; junction bases not matched to a gene: 4. The CDR3 DNA reads as TGTGCCAGCAGTGGGACTAGAGGGGAGACCCAGTACTTC. Its protein product is CASSGTRGETQYF.

V and J are TRBV29-1 and TRBJ2-7; perhaps TRBD1 as D (5 bases). V lost 5 bases and J lost 7, with 12 bases in between. The CDR3 extends over 11 amino acids. The germline gives CDR1 SQVTM, CDR2 ANQGSEA. In DNA form, the CDR3 reads TGCAGCGTTAAAGGGGTTAAGGAGCAGTACTTC. Amino acid sequence: CSVKGVKEQYF.

J is TRBJ2-2 and V is TRBV28, with D perhaps TRBD2 (6 bases). The CDR3 is 15 residues long. The V end was cut by 5 bases, the J end by 0 bases, with 10 bases between. CDR1 is MDHEN, CDR2 SYDVKM, per germline. The DNA for the CDR3 is TGTGCCAGCAGTCCCGGGACTGCGAACACCGGGGAGCTGTTTTTT. Translated: CASSPGTANTGELFF.

This clone has just a few counts. The junction differs from germline at one of its ends, possibly a read error. The CDR3 sequence is CATSPVSTYEQYF. The CDR3 nucleotides read TGTGCCACCAGCCCGGTAAGCACCTACGAGCAGTACTTC. The V and J genes are TRBV11-2 and TRBJ2-7, with D unresolved. Germline CDR1 SGHAT, CDR2 FQNNGV. CDR3 size: 13 residues.

The table lists this clone with a count of one. This chain uses TRBV29-1 with TRBJ1-5; TRBD1 matches at 7 bases. With V trimmed by 4 bases and J by 8 bases, 8 bases remained unmatched. The CDR3 is made up of 13 amino acids. CDR1 and CDR2 from the germline V gene are SQVTM and ANQGSEA. The CDR3: CSVVQGISEPQHF. DNA for the CDR3: TGCAGCGTTGTACAGGGGATATCGGAGCCCCAGCATTTT.

The DNA for the CDR3 is TGTGCCAGCTCACCACAATCTGAAGCTTTCTTT. This sequence encodes CASSPQSEAFF. V gene TRBV18 combines with J gene TRBJ1-1; D call uncertain. The CDR3 has 11 residues. Trimming took off 1 base at V and 6 bases at J, with 3 bases between the two ends. The V gene's germline CDR1 is KGHSH and CDR2 LQKENI.

V gene TRBV11-1 combines with J gene TRBJ2-3, with D possibly being TRBD1 or TRBD2 (5 bases each). The V end was cut by 6 bases, the J end by 1 base, with 14 bases between. Germline CDR1 is SGHAT and CDR2 is FQDESV (reference sequence). CDR3 length: 15 amino acids. CDR3: CASSRDGARTDTQYF. The CDR3 DNA is TGTGCCAGCAGTCGGGACGGAGCCCGCACAGATACGCAGTATTTT.

V and J are TRBV11-2 and TRBJ1-3; D is unresolved. The V gene lost 5 bases and the J gene lost 2 bases, with 13 bases spanning the gap. This CDR3 spans 15 amino acids. The germline V gene has CDR1 SGHAT and CDR2 FQNNGV. The CDR3 nucleotides read TGTGCCAGCAGCCCGTCGTGGACGGCTGGAAACACCATATATTTT. It encodes CASSPSWTAGNTIYF.

The J gene is TRBJ1-2, the V gene TRBV15; no clear D. This CDR3 is built from 13 residues. Germline lookup yields CDR1 LNHNV and CDR2 YYDKDF (reference sequence). V dropped 4 bases and J dropped 5 bases, with 11 bases sitting between them. This CDR3 is CATSKGAQYGYTF. The CDR3 DNA is TGTGCCACCAGCAAGGGAGCGCAATATGGCTACACCTTC.

The rearrangement links TRBV5-6 to TRBJ1-1; a possible D gene is TRBD1 (6 bases). The CDR3 spans 12 residues. CDR1 is SGHDT and CDR2 is YYEEEE in the germline V gene. V was clipped by 1 base and J by 11 bases, with 12 bases between them. CDR3 region: CASSLMTGWAFF. The CDR3 DNA reads as TGTGCCAGCAGCTTGATGACAGGTTGGGCTTTCTTT.

The chain links TRBV5-1 to TRBJ1-2; 8 bases line up with TRBD1. Germline V gene data show CDR1 as SGHRS and CDR2 as YFSETQ. Unmatched junction bases numbered 2, after V lost 0 bases and J lost 4 bases. The CDR3 extends over 14 amino acids. CDR3 DNA sequence: TGCGCCAGCAGCTTGGATCAGGGGGCCTATGGCTACACCTTC. Protein: CASSLDQGAYGYTF.

The CDR3: CASSEPFTGGTWGYTF. The CDR3 nucleotides are TGTGCCAGCAGTGAACCGTTTACAGGAGGGACTTGGGGCTACACCTTC. The chain recombines TRBV6-1 with TRBJ1-2, with TRBD1 as a possible D gene (5 bases). Per germline, CDR1 MNHNS and CDR2 SASEGT. This CDR3 region has 16 residues. V was shortened by 2 bases and J by 8 bases, with 21 bases between the two germline ends.

This clone was seen only a few times. This chain joins TRBV6-1 and TRBJ2-1, with 8 bases aligning to TRBD1. The germline gives CDR1 MNHNS, CDR2 SASEGT. Trimming at V came to 6 bases and at J to 3 bases, leaving 4 bases not matched to a gene. This CDR3 is built from 14 residues. DNA for the CDR3: TGTGCCAGCAGGCCCGACAGGGGCTACAATGAGCAGTTCTTC. Its protein product is CASRPDRGYNEQFF.

The rearrangement joins TRBV11-2 to TRBJ2-7; no firm D call. The CDR3 runs 12 residues. The V gene's germline CDR1 is SGHAT and CDR2 FQNNGV. V lost 5 bases to trimming and J lost 2 bases, with 7 bases between them. The chain's CDR3 is CASSRFPYEQYF. The CDR3 coding sequence is TGTGCCAGCAGCCGATTTCCCTACGAGCAGTACTTC.

This sequence joins TRBV2 and TRBJ2-2; TRBD1 matches 11 bases. The CDR3 loop spans 14 amino acids. J was trimmed by 7 bases and V by 11 bases; bases with no gene match: 9. CDR1 is SNHLY and CDR2 is FYNNEI in the germline V gene. The CDR3 sequence: CAGWTGGRSGELFF. CDR3 DNA: TGTGCCGGTTGGACAGGGGGCAGGAGCGGGGAGCTGTTTTTT.